The T cell receptor beta chain described here comes from a study of T cell repertoires in cytomegalovirus infection. Study in general: It was recently identified HLA-C-restricted and well-studied HLA-B-restricted CMV epitopes that the study used. From public TCR beta signatures came an indication of both CMV infection and matching HLA type.

The V and J ends lost 8 bases and 0 bases respectively, with 11 bases between them. CDR3 length equals 14 residues. Germline V gene sequence: CDR1 MNHEY, CDR2 SVGAGI. TCRdb called the reads again in MiXCR, with one record for every CDR3 protein. Here the sample spans about a million distinct CDR3 sequences, 31% being singletons. Study results and limitations: CMV-specific TCR beta clonotypes restricted by HLA-C were the ones dominating the ex vivo response. The cumulative frequency of public TCR beta families identified carriers of CMV plus the relevant HLA.

To note about this clonotype: The antigen remains unidentified.

J is TRBJ1-3 and V is TRBV6-5; a weak D match, TRBD1 (5 bases). This receptor was obtained from a human donor in good health (CMV status not recorded). Some clones in this sample may be carry-over from other donors' samples. The sequencing used cultured CD8+ T cells from PBMCs, collected from culture after CMV antigen stimulation. The CDR3 region is CASWGGSSGNTIYF. CDR3 sequence (DNA): TGTGCCAGCTGGGGGGGGAGCTCTGGAAACACCATATATTTT.